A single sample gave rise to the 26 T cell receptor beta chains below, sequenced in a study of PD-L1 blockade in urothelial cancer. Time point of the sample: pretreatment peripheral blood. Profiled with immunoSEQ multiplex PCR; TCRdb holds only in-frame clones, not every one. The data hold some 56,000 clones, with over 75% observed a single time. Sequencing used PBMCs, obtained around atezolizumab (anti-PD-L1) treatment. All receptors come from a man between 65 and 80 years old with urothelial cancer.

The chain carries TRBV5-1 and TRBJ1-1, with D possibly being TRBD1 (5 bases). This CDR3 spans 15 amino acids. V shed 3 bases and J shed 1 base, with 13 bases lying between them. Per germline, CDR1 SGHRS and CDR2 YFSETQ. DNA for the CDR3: TGCGCCAGCAGCTACCTCGACAGCCAGAACACTGAAGCTTTCTTT. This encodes CASSYLDSQNTEAFF.

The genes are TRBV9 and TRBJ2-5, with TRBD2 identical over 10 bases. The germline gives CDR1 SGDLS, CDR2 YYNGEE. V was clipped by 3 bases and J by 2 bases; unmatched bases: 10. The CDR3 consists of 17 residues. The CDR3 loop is CASSAGTSAPSQETQYF. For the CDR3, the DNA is TGTGCCAGCAGCGCCGGGACTAGCGCCCCCTCACAAGAGACCCAGTACTTC. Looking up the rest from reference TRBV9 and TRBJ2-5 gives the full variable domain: DSGVTQTPKHLITATGQRVTLRCSPRSGDLSVYWYQQSLDQGLQFLIQYYNGEERAKGNILERFSAQQFPDLHSELNLSSLELGDSALYFCASSAGTSAPSQETQYFGPGTRLLVL.

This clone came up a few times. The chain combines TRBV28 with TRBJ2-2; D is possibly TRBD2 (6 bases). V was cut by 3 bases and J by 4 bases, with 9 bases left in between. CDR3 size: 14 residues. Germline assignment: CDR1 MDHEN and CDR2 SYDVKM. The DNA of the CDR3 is TGTGCCAGCAGTTTTAGGGGAGGCACCGGGGAGCTGTTTTTT. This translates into CASSFRGGTGELFF.

The CDR3 loop reads CASSPPSLNTEAFF. The CDR3 DNA reads TGTGCCAGCTCACCACCGAGTCTGAACACTGAAGCTTTCTTT. The V call is TRBV18, the J call TRBJ1-1; D is undetermined. V was cut by 0 bases and J by 0 bases, with 5 bases left in between. The germline V gene has CDR1 KGHSH and CDR2 LQKENI. This CDR3 is 14 amino acids long.

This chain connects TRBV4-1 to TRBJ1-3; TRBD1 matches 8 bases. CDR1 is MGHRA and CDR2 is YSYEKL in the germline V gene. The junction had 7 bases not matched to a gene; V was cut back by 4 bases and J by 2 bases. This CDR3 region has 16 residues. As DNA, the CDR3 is TGCGCCAGCAGCCCCTCCGAGACAGGGGCTGGAAACACCATATATTTT. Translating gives CASSPSETGAGNTIYF.

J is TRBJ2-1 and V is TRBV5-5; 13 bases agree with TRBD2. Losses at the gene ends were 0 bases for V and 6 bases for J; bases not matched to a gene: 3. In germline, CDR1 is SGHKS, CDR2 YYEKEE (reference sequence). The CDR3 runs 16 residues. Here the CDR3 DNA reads TGTGCCAGCAGCTTGGTTAGGACTAGCGGGAGCAATGAGCAGTTCTTC. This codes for CASSLVRTSGSNEQFF.

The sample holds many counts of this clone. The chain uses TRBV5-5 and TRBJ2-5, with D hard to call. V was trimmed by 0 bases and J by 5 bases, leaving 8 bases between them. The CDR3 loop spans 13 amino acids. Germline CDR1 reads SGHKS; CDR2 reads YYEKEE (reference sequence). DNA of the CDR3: TGTGCCAGCAGCTTGGTCCAACGGGAGACCCAGTACTTC. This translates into CASSLVQRETQYF.

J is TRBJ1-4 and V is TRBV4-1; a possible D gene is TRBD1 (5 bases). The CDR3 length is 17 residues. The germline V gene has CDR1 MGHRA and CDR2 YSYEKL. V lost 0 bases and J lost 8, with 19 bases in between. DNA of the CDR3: TGCGCCAGCAGCCAAGATTTCGAAAGGGGACTCAGGGAAAAACTGTTTTTT. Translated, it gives CASSQDFERGLREKLFF.

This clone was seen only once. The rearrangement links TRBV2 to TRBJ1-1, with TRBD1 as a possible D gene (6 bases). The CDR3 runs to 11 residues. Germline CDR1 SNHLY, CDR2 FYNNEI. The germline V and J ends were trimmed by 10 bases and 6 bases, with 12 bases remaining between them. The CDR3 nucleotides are TGTGCCACCCGAGGGGGGGCTGAAGCTTTCTTT. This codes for CATRGGAEAFF.

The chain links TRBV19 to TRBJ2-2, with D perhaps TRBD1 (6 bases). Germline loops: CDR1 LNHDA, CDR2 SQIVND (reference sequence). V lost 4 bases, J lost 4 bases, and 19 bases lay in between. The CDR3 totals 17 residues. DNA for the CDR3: TGTGCCAGTAGTACCTCTGGACAGAACTTTGGCACCGGGGAGCTGTTTTTT. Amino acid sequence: CASSTSGQNFGTGELFF.

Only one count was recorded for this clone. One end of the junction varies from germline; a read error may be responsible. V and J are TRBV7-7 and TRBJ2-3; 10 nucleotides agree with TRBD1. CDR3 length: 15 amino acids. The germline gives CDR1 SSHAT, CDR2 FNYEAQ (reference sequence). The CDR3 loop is CASSLGTGDPDTQYF. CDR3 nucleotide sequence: TGTGCTAGCAGCTTAGGGACAGGGGATCCAGATACGCAGTATTTT.

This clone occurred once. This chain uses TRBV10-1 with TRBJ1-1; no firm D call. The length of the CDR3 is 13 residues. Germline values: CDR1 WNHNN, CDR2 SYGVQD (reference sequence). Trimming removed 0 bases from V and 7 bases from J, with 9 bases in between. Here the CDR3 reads CASSESGVSEAFF. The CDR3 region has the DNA TGCGCCAGCAGTGAGTCGGGCGTTAGTGAAGCTTTCTTT.

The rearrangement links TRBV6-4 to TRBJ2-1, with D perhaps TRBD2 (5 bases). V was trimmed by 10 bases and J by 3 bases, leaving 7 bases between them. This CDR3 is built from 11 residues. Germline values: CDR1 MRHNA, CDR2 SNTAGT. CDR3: CATGYYNEQFF. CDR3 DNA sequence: TGTGCCACGGGGTACTACAATGAGCAGTTCTTC.

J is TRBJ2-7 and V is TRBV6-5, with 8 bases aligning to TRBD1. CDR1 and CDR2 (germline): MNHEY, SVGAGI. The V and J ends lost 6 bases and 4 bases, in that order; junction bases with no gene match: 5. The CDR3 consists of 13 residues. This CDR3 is CASRRDRFYEQYF. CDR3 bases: TGTGCCAGCAGGCGGGACAGGTTTTACGAGCAGTACTTC.

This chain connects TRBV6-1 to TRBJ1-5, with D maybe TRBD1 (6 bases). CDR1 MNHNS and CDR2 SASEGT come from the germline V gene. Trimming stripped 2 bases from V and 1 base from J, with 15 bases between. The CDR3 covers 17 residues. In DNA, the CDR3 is TGTGCCAGCAGTGAATGGAGTGGGACAAGCAGCAATCAGCCCCAGCATTTT. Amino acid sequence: CASSEWSGTSSNQPQHF.

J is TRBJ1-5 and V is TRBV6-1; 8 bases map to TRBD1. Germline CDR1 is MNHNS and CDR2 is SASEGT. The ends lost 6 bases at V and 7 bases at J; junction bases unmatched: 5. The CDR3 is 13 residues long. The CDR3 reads CASRGQARQPQHF. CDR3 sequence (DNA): TGTGCCAGCAGGGGACAGGCTCGGCAGCCCCAGCATTTT.

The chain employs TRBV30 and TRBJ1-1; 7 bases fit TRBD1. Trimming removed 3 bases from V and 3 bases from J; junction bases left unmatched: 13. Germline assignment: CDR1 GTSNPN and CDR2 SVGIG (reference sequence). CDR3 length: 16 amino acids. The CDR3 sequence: CAWRPQGGRLYTEAFF. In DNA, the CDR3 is TGTGCCTGGAGACCCCAGGGGGGACGCCTCTACACTGAAGCTTTCTTT.

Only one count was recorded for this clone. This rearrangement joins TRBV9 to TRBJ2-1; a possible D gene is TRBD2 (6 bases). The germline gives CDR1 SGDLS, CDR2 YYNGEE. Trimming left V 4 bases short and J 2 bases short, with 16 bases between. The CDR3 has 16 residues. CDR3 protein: CASSQRHSGAYNEQFF. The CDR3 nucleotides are TGTGCCAGCAGCCAAAGACATAGCGGAGCCTACAATGAGCAGTTCTTC.

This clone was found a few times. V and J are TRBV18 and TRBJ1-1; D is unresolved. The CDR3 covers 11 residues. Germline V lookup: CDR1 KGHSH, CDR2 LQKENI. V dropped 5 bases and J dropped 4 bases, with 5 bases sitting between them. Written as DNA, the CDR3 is TGTGCCAGCTCAAGCGGCACTGAAGCTTTCTTT. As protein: CASSSGTEAFF.

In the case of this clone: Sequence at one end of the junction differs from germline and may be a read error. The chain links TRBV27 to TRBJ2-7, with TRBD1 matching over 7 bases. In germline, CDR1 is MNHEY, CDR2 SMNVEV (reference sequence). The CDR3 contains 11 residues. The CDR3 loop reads CASSFRGGIHF. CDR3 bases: TGTGCCAGCAGCTTTAGAGGGGGCATCCACTTC.

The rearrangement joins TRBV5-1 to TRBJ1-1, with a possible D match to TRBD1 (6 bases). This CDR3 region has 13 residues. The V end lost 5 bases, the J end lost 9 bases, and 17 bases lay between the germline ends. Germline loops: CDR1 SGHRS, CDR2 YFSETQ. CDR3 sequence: CASRPGHSFQAFF. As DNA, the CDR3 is TGCGCCAGCAGGCCGGGACATTCCTTTCAAGCTTTCTTT.

The CDR3 DNA is TGTGCCAGCAGTGAAGTCGCGGGAGGCCTCCAAGAGACCCAGTACTTC. Protein product: CASSEVAGGLQETQYF. The chain has TRBV6-1 and TRBJ2-5; 8 bases map to TRBD2. Germline lookup yields CDR1 MNHNS and CDR2 SASEGT. Trimming took 1 base from V and 1 from J; bases not matched to a gene: 5. The CDR3 loop spans 16 amino acids.

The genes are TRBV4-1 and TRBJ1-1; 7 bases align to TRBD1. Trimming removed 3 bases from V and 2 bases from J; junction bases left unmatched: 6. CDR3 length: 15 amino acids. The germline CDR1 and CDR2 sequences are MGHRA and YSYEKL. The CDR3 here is CASSHPGQRNTEAFF. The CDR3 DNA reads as TGCGCCAGCAGCCATCCGGGACAGCGTAACACTGAAGCTTTCTTT.

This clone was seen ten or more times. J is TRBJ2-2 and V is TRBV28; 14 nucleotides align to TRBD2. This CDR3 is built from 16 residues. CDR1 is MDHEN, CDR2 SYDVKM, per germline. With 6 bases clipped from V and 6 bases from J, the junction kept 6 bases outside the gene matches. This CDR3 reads CASRAGLAGEAGELFF. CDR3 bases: TGTGCCAGCAGGGCGGGACTAGCGGGAGAGGCCGGGGAGCTGTTTTTT.

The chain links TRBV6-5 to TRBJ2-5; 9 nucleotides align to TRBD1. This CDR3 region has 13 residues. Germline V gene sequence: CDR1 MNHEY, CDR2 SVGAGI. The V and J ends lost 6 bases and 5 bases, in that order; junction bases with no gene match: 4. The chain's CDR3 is CASSLDRGETQYF. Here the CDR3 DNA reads TGTGCCAGCAGCCTCGACAGGGGGGAGACCCAGTACTTC.

As DNA, the CDR3 is TGTGCCAGCAGCTTAGATCTAGGGGGCTATGAGCAGTTCTTC. It encodes CASSLDLGGYEQFF. This chain joins TRBV11-2 and TRBJ2-1; 7 nucleotides line up with TRBD1. The CDR3 totals 14 residues. The junction had 4 bases not matched to a gene; V was cut back by 0 bases and J by 8 bases. CDR1 SGHAT and CDR2 FQNNGV come from the germline V gene. Full variable domain (missing parts from reference TRBV11-2 and TRBJ2-1): EAGVAQSPRYKIIEKRQSVAFWCNPISGHATLYWYQQILGQGPKLLIQFQNNGVVDDSQLPKDRFSAERLKGVDSTLKIQPAKLEDSAVYLCASSLDLGGYEQFFGPGTRLTVL.